Below are 15 T cell receptor beta chains sequenced from a single sample in a study of shared clonotypes between healthy human individuals (dated by TCRdb to about 2020). CD8 naive samples consisted of CD45RO-negative cells that were positively selected for CCR7, yielding a CD45RA+CCR7+ population without TemRA cells. Library preparation was by the immunoSEQ multiplex PCR assay. TCRdb holds this immuneACCESS table with in-frame rearrangements only. Some clones are missing; in checked studies, unresolved V genes explain under half, and the rest has no known cause. Here the sample has 1.5 million to 2.5 million clones; approximately 94% occur a single time. 1% to 1.5% of the sample is held by the ten biggest clonotypes. Specimen: naive CD8+ T cells sorted from blood. This specimen's cell subset or site label, interpreted: CD45RA+CCR7+. The receptors stem from a man younger than 35 in good health.

The CDR3 DNA sequence: TGTGCCAGCAGCCCGGCAGGTTCCTACGAGCAGTACTTC. It encodes CASSPAGSYEQYF. V gene TRBV7-8 combines with J gene TRBJ2-7; unclear D gene. The CDR3 runs 13 residues. Germline V lookup: CDR1 SGHVS, CDR2 FQNEAQ. V gave up 5 bases and J gave up 1 base, with 9 bases separating them. The full variable domain, in which reference TRBV7-8 and TRBJ2-7 provide the parts outside the CDR3, is GAGVSQSPRYKVAKRGQDVALRCDPISGHVSLFWYQQALGQGPEFLTYFQNEAQLDKSGLPSDRFFAERPEGSVSTLKIQRTQQEDSAVYLCASSPAGSYEQYFGPGTRLTVT.

V and J are TRBV28 and TRBJ2-7; tentative D call: TRBD2 (6 bases). The germline V and J ends were trimmed by 4 bases and 2 bases, with 12 bases remaining between them. Germline V lookup: CDR1 MDHEN, CDR2 SYDVKM. This CDR3 spans 14 amino acids. CDR3 sequence (DNA): TGTGCCAGCAGTTACCCCGGCGGGGCCTACGAGCAGTACTTC. Its translation: CASSYPGGAYEQYF.

The chain uses TRBV13 and TRBJ2-7; D is perhaps TRBD1 (6 bases). Germline lookup yields CDR1 PRHDT and CDR2 FYEKMQ (reference sequence). V was clipped by 0 bases and J by 5 bases, with 11 bases between them. The CDR3 length is 14 residues. The CDR3: CASSLGSRGHEQYF. The CDR3, as DNA: TGTGCCAGCAGCTTAGGTAGCAGGGGCCACGAGCAGTACTTC.

This sequence joins TRBV19 and TRBJ2-2, with 14 nucleotides matching TRBD2. This CDR3 comprises 16 residues. J gave up 4 bases and V 4 bases, and 2 bases lay outside the gene matches. CDR1 and CDR2 (germline): LNHDA, SQIVND (reference sequence). CDR3 nucleotides: TGTGCCAGTAGTACCGGGACTAGCGGGGGCACCGGGGAGCTGTTTTTT. Translating gives CASSTGTSGGTGELFF.

J is TRBJ1-6 and V is TRBV13, with 9 bases fitting TRBD1. CDR1 is PRHDT, CDR2 FYEKMQ, per germline (reference sequence). The V gene end was trimmed by 5 bases and the J gene end by 8 bases; junction bases not matched to a gene: 4. The CDR3 covers 14 residues. The CDR3 spells CASSLGQGHSPLHF. CDR3 DNA: TGTGCCAGCAGCCTTGGACAGGGGCATTCACCCCTCCACTTT. The full variable domain, in which reference TRBV13 and TRBJ1-6 provide the parts outside the CDR3, is AAGVIQSPRHLIKEKRETATLKCYPIPRHDTVYWYQQGPGQDPQFLISFYEKMQSDKGSIPDRFSAQQFSDYHSELNMSSLELGDSALYFCASSLGQGHSPLHFGNGTRLTVT.

DNA of the CDR3: TGCAGCGTTGGCGAGTTCATGAACACTGAAGCTTTCTTT. This translates into CSVGEFMNTEAFF. The chain uses TRBV29-1 and TRBJ1-1; D is unclear. From germline, CDR1 is SQVTM and CDR2 ANQGSEA. V was cut by 4 bases and J by 0 bases, with 9 bases left in between. This CDR3 has 13 residues.

The chain has TRBV11-2 and TRBJ2-7; a weak D match, TRBD1 (6 bases). Germline V gene sequence: CDR1 SGHAT, CDR2 FQNNGV. Deletions cut 5 bases from V and 10 bases from J, with 15 bases between. The CDR3 loop spans 12 amino acids. CDR3 region: CASSLGQPHQYF. In nucleotides, the CDR3 is TGTGCCAGCAGCCTCGGACAGCCCCATCAGTACTTC.

V and J are TRBV11-2 and TRBJ2-1, with D maybe TRBD2 (5 bases). The CDR3 is 12 amino acids. The V gene's germline CDR1 is SGHAT and CDR2 FQNNGV. V lost 4 bases to trimming and J lost 6 bases, with 7 bases between them. CDR3: CASSSSGNEQFF. The DNA of the CDR3 is TGTGCCAGCAGCTCAAGCGGCAATGAGCAGTTCTTC.

CDR3 coding DNA: TGTGCCAGCAGCTTAGTAACTAGCGGATTCTACAATGAGCAGTTCTTC. The encoded protein is CASSLVTSGFYNEQFF. V is TRBV7-9 and J is TRBJ2-1; 8 bases agree with TRBD2. Germline loops: CDR1 SEHNR, CDR2 FQNEAQ (reference sequence). CDR3 length: 16 residues. J gave up 3 bases and V 1 base, and 5 bases lay outside the gene matches.

V usage is TRBV7-9 and J usage is TRBJ2-1, with TRBD2 matching over 10 bases. V trimming: 7 bases; J trimming: 0 bases; junction bases outside the gene matches: 3. This CDR3 spans 15 amino acids. The germline CDR1 and CDR2 sequences are SEHNR and FQNEAQ (reference sequence). CDR3 bases: TGTGCCAGCACGGGACTAGCGAGCTCCTACAATGAGCAGTTCTTC. This encodes CASTGLASSYNEQFF.

This clone was recorded once. J is TRBJ2-7 and V is TRBV9; a possible D gene is TRBD2 (6 bases). Trimming cost V 4 bases and J 4 bases, with 9 bases left between them. This CDR3 is built from 12 residues. The V gene's germline CDR1 is SGDLS and CDR2 YYNGEE. CDR3 sequence reads: CASSSTSYEQYF. DNA for the CDR3: TGTGCCAGCAGCTCGACTAGTTACGAGCAGTACTTC.

The J gene is TRBJ1-1, the V gene TRBV30; D ambiguous. Germline lookup yields CDR1 GTSNPN and CDR2 SVGIG (reference sequence). This CDR3 region has 12 residues. V lost 5 bases, J lost 0 bases, and 7 bases lay in between. The CDR3 DNA sequence: TGTGCCTGGGGACTGATGAACACTGAAGCTTTCTTT. This sequence encodes CAWGLMNTEAFF. Filled out from reference TRBV30 and TRBJ1-1, the complete variable domain reads SQTIHQWPATLVQPVGSPLSLECTVEGTSNPNLYWYRQAAGRGLQLLFYSVGIGQISSEVPQNLSASRPQDRQFILSSKKLLLSDSGFYLCAWGLMNTEAFFGQGTRLTVV.

The V gene is TRBV11-2, the J gene TRBJ2-3; 11 nucleotides agree with TRBD2. V gave up 4 bases and J gave up 1 base; unmatched junction bases: 7. Looked up from germline, CDR1 is SGHAT and CDR2 is FQNNGV. This CDR3 has 17 residues. The CDR3 coding sequence is TGTGCCAGCAGCTCCAAACTAGCGGGAGCACGCACAGATACGCAGTATTTT. Protein: CASSSKLAGARTDTQYF.

The chain is built from TRBV5-8 and TRBJ2-2, with D perhaps TRBD2 (5 bases). The V gene lost 3 bases and the J gene lost 7 bases, with 16 bases spanning the gap. From germline, CDR1 is SGHTS and CDR2 YDEGEE. This CDR3 contains 15 residues. CDR3 DNA: TGTGCCAGCAGCTACGGGCTTCTCGGGATCGGGGAGCTGTTTTTT. Protein product: CASSYGLLGIGELFF.

This sequence joins TRBV28 and TRBJ1-5; D unclear. CDR3 length equals 13 residues. V was pared by 6 bases and J by 2 bases, with 8 bases between. Germline V gene data show CDR1 as MDHEN and CDR2 as SYDVKM. The CDR3 here is CASSSYGNQPQHF. The CDR3, as DNA: TGTGCCAGCAGCTCGTATGGCAATCAGCCCCAGCATTTT. The whole variable domain, remainder taken from reference TRBV28 and TRBJ1-5, is DVKVTQSSRYLVKRTGEKVFLECVQDMDHENMFWYRQDPGLGLRLIYFSYDVKMKEKGDIPEGYSVSREKKERFSLILESASTNQTSMYLCASSSYGNQPQHFGDGTRLSIL.